This TCR beta chain was obtained from a study of monozygotic twins with cystic fibrosis. Overall study findings and caveats: The repertoire was suggested to be naive-dominated, clonality median roughly 0.0089.

As regards this clone: As yet, its antigen is unknown.

Method: immunoSEQ multiplex PCR; TCRdb's copy keeps in-frame clones and lacks some. The sample yields tens of thousands of clones, less than 98% seen once. The germline CDR1 and CDR2 sequences are MNHNY and SVGAGI (reference sequence). CDR3 length: 12 residues. V was trimmed by 6 bases and J by 3 bases, leaving 8 bases between them. This clonotype was obtained from a girl aged 10 to 17 with cystic fibrosis. V usage is TRBV6-6 and J usage is TRBJ1-1; D is uncertain. Sequencing used blood. DNA for the CDR3: TGTGCCAGCAGCTTAGACCACACTGAAGCTTTCTTT. It encodes CASSLDHTEAFF.